Listed here are 14 T cell receptor beta chains from one sample, sequenced in a study of blood T cells in healthy people across ages. Next came a second PCR, run for roughly 6 to 11 cycles, which used a sample-barcoded 5' primer along with a J-beta primer mix. A single record per CDR3 protein comes from TCRdb applying MiXCR to the 5' RACE reads. The table lists 800,000 or so distinct CDR3 sequences, about 47% of them singletons, with around 18% in the top ten. The sequenced sample was blood. Every receptor here comes from an older man in good health.

The genes are TRBV12-3 or TRBV12-4 and TRBJ2-5; possible D gene TRBD2, 5 bases. The CDR3 sequence is 18 residues long. Trimming left V 3 bases short and J 5 bases short, with 25 bases between. Here the CDR3 DNA reads TGTGCCAGCAGTTTCTACCCGGACTCCCCCACTAGTGGGGAGACCCAGTACTTC. It codes for CASSFYPDSPTSGETQYF.

The genes are TRBV28 and TRBJ2-5; TRBD1 agrees at 7 bases. The better agreement between TRBJ2-7 and the DNA end casts doubt on the J call. This CDR3 is built from 14 residues. Germline V gives CDR1 MDHEN, CDR2 SYDVKM. For the CDR3, the DNA is TGTGCCAGCAGTCCTCCGGGACAGTCGGACGAGCAGTACTTC. Residues: CASSPPGQSDEQYF.

The chain combines TRBV20-1 with TRBJ1-5, with D perhaps TRBD1 (5 bases). The CDR3 spans 15 residues. Germline V gene data show CDR1 as DFQATT and CDR2 as SNEGSKA (reference sequence). The V and J ends lost 4 bases and 10 bases respectively, with 23 bases between them. DNA for the CDR3: TGCAGTGCTAAACCGGGACCCCAACTTATAGGACCCCAGCATTTT. It translates to CSAKPGPQLIGPQHF.

V and J are TRBV29-1 and TRBJ1-1; possibly TRBD1 for D (6 bases). With 6 bases removed from V and 4 bases from J, the gap between germline ends came to 18 bases. The CDR3 spans 14 residues. CDR1 and CDR2 (germline): SQVTM, ANQGSEA. DNA for the CDR3: TGCAGCGTGACCCACAGGGCTACCTCCACTGAAGCTTTCTTT. Translating it yields CSVTHRATSTEAFF.

The chain carries TRBV11-2 and TRBJ2-3, with D unresolved. Germline V gives CDR1 SGHAT, CDR2 FQNNGV. The CDR3 sequence is 12 residues long. V was clipped by 7 bases and J by 3 bases, with 8 bases between them. CDR3: CASNAWTDTQYF. DNA of the CDR3: TGTGCCAGCAATGCCTGGACAGATACGCAGTATTTT.

To note about this clonotype: A single base separates this from a much larger clone, so it may be a read error. The V and J genes are TRBV7-3 and TRBJ2-7, with TRBD2 identical over 7 bases. The CDR3 runs to 15 residues. The junction had 12 bases not matched to a gene; V was cut back by 3 bases and J by 7 bases. The germline V gene has CDR1 SGHTA and CDR2 FQGTGA. CDR3 region: CASSFDGGSLNEQYF. The DNA of the CDR3 is TGTGCCAGCAGCTTTGATGGCGGGAGTTTGAATGAGCAGTACTTC.

The genes are TRBV20-1 and TRBJ2-1; D gene uncertain. Trimming took off 6 bases at V and 2 bases at J, with 14 bases between the two ends. The CDR3 is 14 residues long. CDR1 is DFQATT, CDR2 SNEGSKA, per germline (reference sequence). The CDR3 DNA follows: TGCAGTGCGGGCGGCGAGCAGACCTACAATGAGCAGTTCTTC. Translating gives CSAGGEQTYNEQFF.

This chain links TRBV15 with TRBJ2-1; the match to TRBD2 covers 12 bases. Germline trimming cut 5 bases from V and 11 bases from J; bases unmatched to any gene: 10. There are 15 residues in the CDR3. Germline CDR1 and CDR2: LNHNV and YYDKDF (reference sequence). The CDR3 DNA reads as TGTGCCACCAGCGGGTGGACTAGCGGGACATATCAGCAGTTCTTC. This gives the protein CATSGWTSGTYQQFF.

The chain links TRBV28 to TRBJ2-3, with TRBD2 matching 9 bases. The CDR3 length is 17 residues. The V gene end was trimmed by 2 bases and the J gene end by 1 base; junction bases not matched to a gene: 7. Per germline, CDR1 MDHEN and CDR2 SYDVKM. The CDR3 DNA reads TGTGCCAGCAGTTTAGCGGGAGGGACCTCTGGCACAGATACGCAGTATTTT. It specifies CASSLAGGTSGTDTQYF.

This sequence joins TRBV5-1 and TRBJ1-1; D call uncertain. Germline V gene lookup returns CDR1 SGHRS and CDR2 YFSETQ. Between the trimmed V and J ends, which lost 4 bases and 0 bases, there was a span of 7 bases. The CDR3 has 13 amino acids. The CDR3 spells CASSGSMNTEAFF. CDR3 nucleotide sequence: TGCGCCAGCAGCGGGAGTATGAACACTGAAGCTTTCTTT. Full variable domain (outside the CDR3, taken from reference TRBV5-1 and TRBJ1-1): KAGVTQTPRYLIKTRGQQVTLSCSPISGHRSVSWYQQTPGQGLQFLFEYFSETQRNKGNFPGRFSGRQFSNSRSEMNVSTLELGDSALYLCASSGSMNTEAFFGQGTRLTVV.

The chain recombines TRBV6-5 with TRBJ2-1, with 7 nucleotides matching TRBD2. V was pared by 6 bases and J by 8 bases, with 7 bases of the junction left unmatched. The V gene's germline CDR1 is MNHEY and CDR2 SVGAGI. CDR3 length equals 13 residues. The CDR3 spells CASREGGPDEQFF. The DNA for the CDR3 is TGTGCCAGCAGGGAGGGAGGGCCGGATGAGCAGTTCTTC.

The J gene is TRBJ2-6, the V gene TRBV7-2; 7 nucleotides match TRBD1. Losses at the gene ends were 4 bases for V and 3 bases for J; bases not matched to a gene: 6. Per the germline V gene, CDR1 is SGHTA and CDR2 is FQGNSA. The length of the CDR3 is 16 residues. The CDR3 nucleotides are TGTGCCAGCAGCTCGACAGGGATTCGTGGGGCCAACGTCCTGACTTTC. Amino acids: CASSSTGIRGANVLTF. The full variable domain, its missing parts supplied by reference TRBV7-2 and TRBJ2-6, is GAGVSQSPSNKVTEKGKDVELRCDPISGHTALYWYRQSLGQGLEFLIYFQGNSAPDKSGLPSDRFSAERTGGSVSTLTIQRTQQEDSAVYLCASSSTGIRGANVLTFGAGSRLTVL.

This chain links TRBV20-1 with TRBJ2-5; D remains unclear. V was pared by 1 base and J by 4 bases, with 13 bases between. CDR3 length equals 14 residues. The V gene's germline CDR1 is DFQATT and CDR2 SNEGSKA (reference sequence). The CDR3 here is CSARGPRIGETQYF. In nucleotides, the CDR3 is TGCAGTGCTAGAGGGCCCCGGATTGGAGAGACCCAGTACTTC.

Note on this clonotype: Being one base from a much bigger clone, this may be a read error. This chain joins TRBV7-9 and TRBJ2-5, with TRBD1 as a possible D gene (6 bases). V was trimmed by 1 base and J by 13 bases, leaving 13 bases between them. CDR1 is SEHNR and CDR2 is FQNEAQ in the germline V gene (reference sequence). The CDR3 contains 12 residues. Here the CDR3 DNA reads TGTGCCAGCAGCTTAGGACAACAGGGTCCGTACTTC. Its protein product is CASSLGQQGPYF. The full variable domain, rest sourced from reference TRBV7-9 and TRBJ2-5, is DTGVSQNPRHKITKRGQNVTFRCDPISEHNRLYWYRQTLGQGPEFLTYFQNEAQLEKSRLLSDRFSAERPKGSFSTLEIQRTEQGDSAMYLCASSLGQQGPYFGPGTRLLVL.